A single T cell receptor (beta chain) is shown here with its context. CDR1 is SQVTM and CDR2 is ANQGSEA in the germline V gene. V trimming: 7 bases; J trimming: 6 bases; junction bases outside the gene matches: 6. The CDR3 extends over 13 amino acids. TCRdb's table, derived via immunoSEQ multiplex PCR, lists solely in-frame clones and lacks some. The data hold about 120,000 clones, with around 83% observed a single time. The sample originates from a study of blood T cell repertoires in COVID-19. The gene calls are TRBV29-1 and TRBJ2-1; 10 nucleotides match TRBD1. The TCR was taken from a woman aged 30 to 39 who had recovered from COVID-19. Sequences were obtained from PBMCs or T cells enriched from blood (not recorded which). This CDR3 reads CSARDRGTNEQFF. CDR3 DNA: TGCAGCGCCAGGGACAGGGGAACCAATGAGCAGTTCTTC.